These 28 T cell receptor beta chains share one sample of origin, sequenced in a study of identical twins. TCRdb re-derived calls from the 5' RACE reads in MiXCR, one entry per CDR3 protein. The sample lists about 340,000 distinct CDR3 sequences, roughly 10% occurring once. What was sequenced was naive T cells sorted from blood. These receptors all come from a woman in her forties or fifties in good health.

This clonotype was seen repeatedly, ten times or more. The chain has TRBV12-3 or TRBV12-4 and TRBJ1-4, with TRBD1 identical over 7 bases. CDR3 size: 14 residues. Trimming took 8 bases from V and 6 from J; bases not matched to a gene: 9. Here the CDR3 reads CASVNRDSDEKLFF. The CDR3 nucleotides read TGTGCCAGCGTGAACCGGGACAGTGATGAAAAACTGTTTTTT.

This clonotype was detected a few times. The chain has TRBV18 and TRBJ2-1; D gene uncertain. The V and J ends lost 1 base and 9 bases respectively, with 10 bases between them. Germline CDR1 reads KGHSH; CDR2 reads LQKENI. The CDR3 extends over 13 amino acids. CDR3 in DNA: TGTGCCAGCTCACCACTCTCTGGTACTGAGCAGTTCTTC. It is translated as CASSPLSGTEQFF.

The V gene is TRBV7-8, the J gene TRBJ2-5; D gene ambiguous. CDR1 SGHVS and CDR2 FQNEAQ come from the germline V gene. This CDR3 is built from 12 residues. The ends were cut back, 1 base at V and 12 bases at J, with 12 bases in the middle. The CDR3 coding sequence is TGTGCCAGCAGCTTAGAAGGTAGCCCCGAGTACTTC. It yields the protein CASSLEGSPEYF.

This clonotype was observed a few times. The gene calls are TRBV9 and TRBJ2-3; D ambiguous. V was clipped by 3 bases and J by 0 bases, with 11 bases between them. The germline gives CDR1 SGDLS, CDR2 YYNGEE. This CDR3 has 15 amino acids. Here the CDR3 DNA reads TGTGCCAGCAGCGCCCCTACAGTTAGCACAGATACGCAGTATTTT. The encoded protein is CASSAPTVSTDTQYF.

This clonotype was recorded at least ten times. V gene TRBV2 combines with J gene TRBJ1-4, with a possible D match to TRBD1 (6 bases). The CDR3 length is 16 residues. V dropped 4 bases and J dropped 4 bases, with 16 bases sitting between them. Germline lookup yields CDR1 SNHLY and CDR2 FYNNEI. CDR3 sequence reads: CASSGGAGVVNEKLFF. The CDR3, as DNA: TGTGCCAGCAGTGGTGGGGCAGGGGTCGTTAATGAAAAACTGTTTTTT.

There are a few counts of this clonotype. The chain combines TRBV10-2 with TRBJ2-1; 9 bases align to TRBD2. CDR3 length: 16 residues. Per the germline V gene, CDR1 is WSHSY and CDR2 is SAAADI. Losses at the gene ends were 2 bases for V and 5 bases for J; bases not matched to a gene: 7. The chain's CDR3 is CASSENVVAGDNEQFF. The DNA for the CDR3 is TGCGCCAGCAGTGAGAACGTGGTAGCGGGAGACAATGAGCAGTTCTTC.

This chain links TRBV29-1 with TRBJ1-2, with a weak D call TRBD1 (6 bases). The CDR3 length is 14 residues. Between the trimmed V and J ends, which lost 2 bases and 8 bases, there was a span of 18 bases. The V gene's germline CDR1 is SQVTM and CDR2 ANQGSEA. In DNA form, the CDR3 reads TGCAGCGTTGAAAGAGGGCAGGGGACGGGGGGCTACACCTTC. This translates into CSVERGQGTGGYTF.

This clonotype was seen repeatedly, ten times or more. The CDR3 region has the DNA TGCGCCAGCAGTTTGACTAGCGGGAGTCTTTCCACCGGGGAGCTGTTTTTT. Translating it yields CASSLTSGSLSTGELFF. This sequence joins TRBV10-2 and TRBJ2-2; TRBD2 matches 12 bases. This CDR3 spans 17 amino acids. Germline CDR1 and CDR2: WSHSY and SAAADI. V shed 5 bases and J 4 bases; nucleotides not matched to a gene: 8.

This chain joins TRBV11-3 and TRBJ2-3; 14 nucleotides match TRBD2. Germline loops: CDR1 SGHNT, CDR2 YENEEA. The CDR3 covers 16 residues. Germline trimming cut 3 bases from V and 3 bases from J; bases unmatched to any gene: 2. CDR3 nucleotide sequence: TGTGCCAGCAGCTTGGGACTAGCGGGAGAAACAGATACGCAGTATTTT. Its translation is CASSLGLAGETDTQYF.

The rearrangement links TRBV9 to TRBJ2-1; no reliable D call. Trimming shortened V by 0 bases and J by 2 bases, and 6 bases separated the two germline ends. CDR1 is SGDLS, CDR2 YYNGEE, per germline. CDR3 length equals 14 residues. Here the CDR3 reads CASSVEDPYNEQFF. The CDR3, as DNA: TGTGCCAGCAGCGTAGAGGACCCCTACAATGAGCAGTTCTTC.

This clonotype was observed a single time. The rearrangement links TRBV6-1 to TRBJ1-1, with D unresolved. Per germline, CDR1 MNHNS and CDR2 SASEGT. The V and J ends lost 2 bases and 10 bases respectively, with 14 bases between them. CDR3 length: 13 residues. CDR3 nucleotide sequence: TGTGCCAGCAGTGAATATTTCGACCTTCCAGCTTTCTTT. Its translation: CASSEYFDLPAFF.

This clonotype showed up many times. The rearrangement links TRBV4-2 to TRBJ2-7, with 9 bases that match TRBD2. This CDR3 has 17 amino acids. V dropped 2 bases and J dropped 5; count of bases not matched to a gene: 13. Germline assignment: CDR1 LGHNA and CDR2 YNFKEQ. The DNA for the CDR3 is TGTGCCAGCAGCCAATGGTCCACGTCGTCTAGCGGGAACGAGCAGTACTTC. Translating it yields CASSQWSTSSSGNEQYF.

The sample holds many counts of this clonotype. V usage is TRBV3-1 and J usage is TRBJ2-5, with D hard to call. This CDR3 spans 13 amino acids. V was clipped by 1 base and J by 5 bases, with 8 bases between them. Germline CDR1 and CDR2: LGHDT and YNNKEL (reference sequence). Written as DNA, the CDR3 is TGTGCCAGCAGCCAAGGTACGGCGGAGACCCAGTACTTC. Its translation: CASSQGTAETQYF.

CDR3 DNA: TGCGCCAGCAGCTTCCTACTAGCGGGGAGCTCCTACAATGAGCAGTTCTTC. Translation gives CASSFLLAGSSYNEQFF. The rearrangement links TRBV5-1 to TRBJ2-1; TRBD2 agrees at 10 bases. CDR1 and CDR2 (germline): SGHRS, YFSETQ. The CDR3 runs 17 residues. V shed 2 bases, J shed 0 bases, and the junction held 5 bases outside the gene matches.

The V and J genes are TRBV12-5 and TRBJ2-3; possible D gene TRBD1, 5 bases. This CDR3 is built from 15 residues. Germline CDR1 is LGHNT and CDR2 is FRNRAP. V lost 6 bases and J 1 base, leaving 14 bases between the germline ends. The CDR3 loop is CASGAGIRRTDTQYF. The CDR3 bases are TGTGCTAGTGGAGCAGGGATTCGTCGCACAGATACGCAGTATTTT.

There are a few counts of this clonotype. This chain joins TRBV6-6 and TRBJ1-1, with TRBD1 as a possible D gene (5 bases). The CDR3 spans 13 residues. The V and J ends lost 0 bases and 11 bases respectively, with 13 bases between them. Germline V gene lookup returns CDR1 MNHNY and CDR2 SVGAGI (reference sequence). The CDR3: CASSYSGPERAFF. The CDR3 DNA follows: TGTGCCAGCAGTTACTCGGGGCCCGAACGCGCTTTCTTT.

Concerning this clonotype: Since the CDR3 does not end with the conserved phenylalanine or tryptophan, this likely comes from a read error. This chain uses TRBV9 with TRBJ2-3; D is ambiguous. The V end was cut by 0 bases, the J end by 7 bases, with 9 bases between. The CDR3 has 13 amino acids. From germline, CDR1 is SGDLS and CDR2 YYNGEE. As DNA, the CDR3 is TGTGCCAGCAGCGTAGACCTTATTAATACGCAGTATTGT. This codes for CASSVDLINTQYC.

CDR3 nucleotides: TGTGCCATCAGTGAACCCCGGGACAACGCCGCCTACGAGCAGTACTTC. This codes for CAISEPRDNAAYEQYF. The rearrangement uses TRBV10-3 and TRBJ2-7; D is possibly TRBD1 (6 bases). CDR3 length equals 16 residues. The germline V and J ends were trimmed by 3 bases and 2 bases, with 17 bases remaining between them. Germline V gene data show CDR1 as ENHRY and CDR2 as SYGVKD.

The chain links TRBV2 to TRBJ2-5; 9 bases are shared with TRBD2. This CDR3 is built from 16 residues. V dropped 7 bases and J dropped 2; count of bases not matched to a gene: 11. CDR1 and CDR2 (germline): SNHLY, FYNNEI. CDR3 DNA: TGTGCCAGCATCGGGTTAGCGGGAGTTAGGCAAGAGACCCAGTACTTC. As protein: CASIGLAGVRQETQYF.

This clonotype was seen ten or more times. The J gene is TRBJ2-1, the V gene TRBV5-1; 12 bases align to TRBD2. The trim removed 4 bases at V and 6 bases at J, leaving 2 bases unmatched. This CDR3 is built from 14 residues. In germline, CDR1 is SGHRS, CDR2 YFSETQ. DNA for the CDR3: TGCGCCAGCAGCCAGGGACTAGCGGGCAATGAGCAGTTCTTC. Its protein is CASSQGLAGNEQFF.

CDR3 sequence: CASTHIRLAPHRFF. The CDR3 DNA reads as TGTGCCAGCACCCACATCCGACTAGCGCCTCATCGGTTCTTC. This chain joins TRBV6-5 and TRBJ2-1, with 8 bases matching TRBD2. The CDR3 has 14 residues. CDR1 and CDR2 (germline): MNHEY, SVGAGI. After removal of 7 bases from V and 15 bases from J, the junction contained 17 bases not matched to a gene.

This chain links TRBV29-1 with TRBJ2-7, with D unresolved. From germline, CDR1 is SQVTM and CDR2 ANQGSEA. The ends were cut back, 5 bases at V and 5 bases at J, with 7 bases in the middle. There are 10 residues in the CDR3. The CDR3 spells CSVSVNEQYF. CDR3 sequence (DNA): TGCAGCGTTAGCGTGAACGAGCAGTACTTC.

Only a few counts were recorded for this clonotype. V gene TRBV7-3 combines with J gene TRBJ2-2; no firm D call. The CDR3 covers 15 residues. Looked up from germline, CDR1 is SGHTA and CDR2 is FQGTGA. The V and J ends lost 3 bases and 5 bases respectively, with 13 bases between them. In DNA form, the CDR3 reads TGTGCCAGCAGCTTTCAAGGCATGAGGACCGGGGAGCTGTTTTTT. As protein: CASSFQGMRTGELFF.

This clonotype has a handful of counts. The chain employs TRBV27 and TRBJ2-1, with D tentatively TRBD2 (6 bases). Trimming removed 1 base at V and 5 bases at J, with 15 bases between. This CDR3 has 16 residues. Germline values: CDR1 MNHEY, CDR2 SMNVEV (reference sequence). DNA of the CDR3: TGTGCCAGCAGTTTATACGGGGACTTCGCAGACAATGAGCAGTTCTTC. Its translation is CASSLYGDFADNEQFF.

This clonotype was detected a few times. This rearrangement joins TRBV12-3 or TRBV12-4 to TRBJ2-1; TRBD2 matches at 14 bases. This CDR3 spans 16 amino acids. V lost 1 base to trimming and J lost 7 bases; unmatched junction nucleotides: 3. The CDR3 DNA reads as TGTGCCAGCAGTTTAGTGAGACTAGCGGGAGGGAATGAGCAGTTCTTC. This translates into CASSLVRLAGGNEQFF.

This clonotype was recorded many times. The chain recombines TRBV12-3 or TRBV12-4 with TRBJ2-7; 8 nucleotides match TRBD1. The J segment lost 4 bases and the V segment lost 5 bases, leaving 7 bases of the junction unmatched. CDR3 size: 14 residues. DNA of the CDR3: TGTGCCAGCAGTAGGACAGGGACGGTTTACGAGCAGTACTTC. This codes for CASSRTGTVYEQYF.

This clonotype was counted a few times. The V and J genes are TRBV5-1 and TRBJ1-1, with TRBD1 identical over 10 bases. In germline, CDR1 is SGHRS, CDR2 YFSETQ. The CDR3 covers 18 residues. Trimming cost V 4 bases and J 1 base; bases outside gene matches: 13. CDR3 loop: CASSPGTGALSWNTEAFF. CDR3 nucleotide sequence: TGCGCCAGCAGCCCCGGGACAGGGGCCCTGAGTTGGAACACTGAAGCTTTCTTT. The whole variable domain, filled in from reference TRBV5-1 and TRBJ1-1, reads KAGVTQTPRYLIKTRGQQVTLSCSPISGHRSVSWYQQTPGQGLQFLFEYFSETQRNKGNFPGRFSGRQFSNSRSEMNVSTLELGDSALYLCASSPGTGALSWNTEAFFGQGTRLTVV.

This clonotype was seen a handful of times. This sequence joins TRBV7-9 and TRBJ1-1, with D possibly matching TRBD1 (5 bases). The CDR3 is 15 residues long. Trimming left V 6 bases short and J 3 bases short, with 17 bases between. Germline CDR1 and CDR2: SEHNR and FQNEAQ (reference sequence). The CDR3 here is CASSSPAGLDTEAFF. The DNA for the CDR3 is TGTGCCAGCAGTTCCCCTGCGGGGCTTGACACTGAAGCTTTCTTT.